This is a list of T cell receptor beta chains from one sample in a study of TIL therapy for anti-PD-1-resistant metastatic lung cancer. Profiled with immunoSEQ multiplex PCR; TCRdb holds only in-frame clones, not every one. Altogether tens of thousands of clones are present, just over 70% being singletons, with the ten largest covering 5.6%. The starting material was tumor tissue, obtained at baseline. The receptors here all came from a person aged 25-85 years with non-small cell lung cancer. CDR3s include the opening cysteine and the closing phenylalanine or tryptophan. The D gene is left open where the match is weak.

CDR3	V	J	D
CASSLMLVGRYTF	TRBV28	TRBJ1-2	.
CASSARDSYRNEQFF	TRBV5-6	TRBJ2-1	TRBD1
CASSPKAGGYEQYF	TRBV19	TRBJ2-7	TRBD1
CASSFSAGDTQYF	TRBV7-2	TRBJ2-3	.
CASSRQGATNTGELFF	TRBV5-1	TRBJ2-2	TRBD1
CASSVTSGRALEQYF	TRBV5-5	TRBJ2-7	TRBD2
CASSHAGQGASGGYTF	TRBV4-1	TRBJ1-2	TRBD1
CASSPFRELVETQYF	TRBV5-1	TRBJ2-5	.
CASTLAGHNTDTQYF	TRBV7-2	TRBJ2-3	.
CSARSHYEQYF	TRBV20-1	TRBJ2-7	.
CASLQDNSPLHF	TRBV2	TRBJ1-6	.
CAWSVRKGGSWGASFSEQFF	TRBV30	TRBJ2-1	.
CASSLSTSTDTQYF	TRBV27	TRBJ2-3	.
CASSFGGGNTEAFF	TRBV27	TRBJ1-1	.
CASRLQGGTEAFF	TRBV19	TRBJ1-1	TRBD1
CASSQDVSTGAGDQPQHF	TRBV4-2	TRBJ1-5	TRBD1
CASSYSGGRDNEQFF	TRBV6-5	TRBJ2-1	.
CSVPGQGGHEQYF	TRBV29-1	TRBJ2-7	TRBD1
CASSYQTSGSVGTQYF	TRBV11-2	TRBJ2-3	TRBD2
CSVLSPSYGYTF	TRBV29-1	TRBJ1-2	.
CASSPSSGTEQYF	TRBV7-9	TRBJ2-7	.
CASSQETGKNYNEQFF	TRBV4-1	TRBJ2-1	.
CASSLAPGPGGQPQHF	TRBV7-8	TRBJ1-5	.
CASRPGTGHGYTF	TRBV6-4	TRBJ1-2	TRBD1
CASSKDRTNEKLFF	TRBV19	TRBJ1-4	.
CASSLERAANYGYTF	TRBV11-2	TRBJ1-2	.
CASSSSSRSEETQYF	TRBV5-1	TRBJ2-5	.
CASSPDRGSNQPQHF	TRBV28	TRBJ1-5	TRBD1
CASSPEDTGELFF	TRBV7-2	TRBJ2-2	.
CASSPGLESYEQYF	TRBV18	TRBJ2-7	TRBD2
CASSLASGVQNTEAFF	TRBV5-1	TRBJ1-1	.